This passage covers 9 T cell receptor beta chains from one sample sequenced in a study of patients and donors after allogeneic stem cell transplantation. TCRdb reprocessed the RT-PCR reads with MiXCR, giving one entry per CDR3 protein. The table records around 30,000 distinct CDR3 sequences, about 37% of them present only once. The sequenced sample consisted of blood, either unsorted or a sorted T cell fraction (not recorded which). The receptor source for this set is a human donor who was either an allogeneic HSCT recipient or a stem cell or donor lymphocyte infusion donor (not recorded which). It is not recorded whose cells these are; they may come from a transplant donor.

The rearrangement links TRBV29-1 to TRBJ1-1; 10 nucleotides match TRBD1. CDR1 SQVTM and CDR2 ANQGSEA come from the germline V gene. The CDR3 totals 13 residues. The trim removed 6 bases at V and 5 bases at J, leaving 6 bases unmatched. CDR3 residues: CSVVTGGQTEAFF. The CDR3 DNA sequence: TGCAGCGTAGTGACAGGGGGCCAAACTGAAGCTTTCTTT.

This clonotype was seen more than once but under ten times. The J gene is TRBJ2-5, the V gene TRBV6-1, with D perhaps TRBD1 or TRBD2 (5 bases each). The V gene's germline CDR1 is MNHNS and CDR2 SASEGT. V was clipped by 4 bases and J by 5 bases, with 8 bases between them. This CDR3 region has 12 residues. The CDR3 DNA is TGTGCCAGCAGTGCCTGGGGGGAGACCCAGTACTTC. Translated: CASSAWGETQYF.

This clonotype was found many times. CDR3 nucleotides: TGCAGTGCCCCCGCGGGAGGTTCCCCAGATACGCAGTATTTT. This codes for CSAPAGGSPDTQYF. The chain couples TRBV20-1 to TRBJ2-3; 8 positions agree with TRBD2. This CDR3 comprises 14 residues. Germline V CDR1 and CDR2: DFQATT, SNEGSKA (reference sequence). V lost 6 bases, J lost 4 bases, and 9 bases stayed unmatched.

V is TRBV20-1 and J is TRBJ2-1; 7 bases are a match to TRBD2. J gave up 4 bases and V 5 bases, and 8 bases lay outside the gene matches. The CDR3 covers 14 residues. Germline V lookup: CDR1 DFQATT, CDR2 SNEGSKA (reference sequence). CDR3 DNA sequence: TGCAGTGCTCTACTAGCGCTAGTTTACAATGAGCAGTTCTTC. Amino acid sequence: CSALLALVYNEQFF.

This chain's CDR3 is CASKRYEQYF. In DNA form, the CDR3 reads TGTGCCAGCAAGCGGTACGAGCAGTACTTC. V gene TRBV2 combines with J gene TRBJ2-7; D is perhaps TRBD2 (5 bases). Trimming left V 7 bases short and J 4 bases short, with 5 bases between. The CDR3 is made up of 10 amino acids. Germline values: CDR1 SNHLY, CDR2 FYNNEI.

The chain uses TRBV5-5 and TRBJ2-7; no firm D call. V lost 2 bases to trimming and J lost 0 bases, with 12 bases between them. This CDR3 spans 15 amino acids. Germline V gene data show CDR1 as SGHKS and CDR2 as YYEKEE (reference sequence). Written as DNA, the CDR3 is TGTGCCAGCAGCTTCGGGCCAGAAGTCTCCTACGAGCAGTACGTC. Translating gives CASSFGPEVSYEQYV.

The V call is TRBV6-6, the J call TRBJ2-3; unclear D gene. Trimming shortened V by 0 bases and J by 5 bases, and 9 bases separated the two germline ends. The CDR3 consists of 14 residues. Germline V CDR1 and CDR2: MNHNY, SVGAGI (reference sequence). The DNA for the CDR3 is TGTGCCAGCAGTTACTCCTGGACGGTAGATACGCAGTATTTT. It encodes CASSYSWTVDTQYF.

The V gene is TRBV6-5, the J gene TRBJ1-1, with TRBD1 as a possible D gene (5 bases). V shed 9 bases and J shed 4 bases, with 15 bases lying between them. Germline CDR1 is MNHEY and CDR2 is SVGAGI. The CDR3 sequence is 13 residues long. CDR3 nucleotide sequence: TGTGCCAGTGCTAGGGGAAGGGGCACTGAAGCTTTCTTT. Protein: CASARGRGTEAFF.

This clonotype showed up just a few times. The chain has TRBV6-1 and TRBJ1-2; D is unresolved. The germline V gene has CDR1 MNHNS and CDR2 SASEGT. The CDR3 sequence is 13 residues long. The V gene lost 1 base and the J gene lost 8 bases, with 11 bases spanning the gap. The CDR3, as DNA: TGTGCCAGCAGTGAAGGTTTGGTTAGCGGCTACACCTTC. It translates to CASSEGLVSGYTF.